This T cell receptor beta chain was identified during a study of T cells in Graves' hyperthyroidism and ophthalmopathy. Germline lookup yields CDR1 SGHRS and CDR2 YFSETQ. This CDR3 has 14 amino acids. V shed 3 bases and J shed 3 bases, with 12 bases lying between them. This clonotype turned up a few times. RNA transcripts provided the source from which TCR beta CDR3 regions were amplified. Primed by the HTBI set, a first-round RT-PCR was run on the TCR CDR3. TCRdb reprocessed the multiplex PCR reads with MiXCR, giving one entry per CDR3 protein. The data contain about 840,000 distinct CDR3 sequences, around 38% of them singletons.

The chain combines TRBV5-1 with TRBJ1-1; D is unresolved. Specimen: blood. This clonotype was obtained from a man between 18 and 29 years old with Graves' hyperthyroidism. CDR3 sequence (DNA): TGCGCCAGCAGCTCGCAAACGGGCCACACTGAAGCTTTCTTT. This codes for CASSSQTGHTEAFF.